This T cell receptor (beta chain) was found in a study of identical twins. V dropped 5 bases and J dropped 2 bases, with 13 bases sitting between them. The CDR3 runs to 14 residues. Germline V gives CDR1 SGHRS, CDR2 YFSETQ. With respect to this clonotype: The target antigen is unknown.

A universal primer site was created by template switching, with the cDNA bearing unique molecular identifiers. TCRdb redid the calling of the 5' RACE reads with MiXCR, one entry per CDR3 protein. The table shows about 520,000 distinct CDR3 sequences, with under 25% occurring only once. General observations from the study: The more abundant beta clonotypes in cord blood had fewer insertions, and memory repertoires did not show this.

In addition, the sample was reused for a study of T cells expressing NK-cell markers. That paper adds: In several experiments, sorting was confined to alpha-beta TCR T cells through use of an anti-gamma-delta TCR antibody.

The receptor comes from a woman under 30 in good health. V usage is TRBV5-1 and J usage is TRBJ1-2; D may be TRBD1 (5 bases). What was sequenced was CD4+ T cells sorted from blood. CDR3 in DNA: TGCGCCAGCAGGGTTCTGCGGGGGAACTATGGCTACACCTTC. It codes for CASRVLRGNYGYTF.